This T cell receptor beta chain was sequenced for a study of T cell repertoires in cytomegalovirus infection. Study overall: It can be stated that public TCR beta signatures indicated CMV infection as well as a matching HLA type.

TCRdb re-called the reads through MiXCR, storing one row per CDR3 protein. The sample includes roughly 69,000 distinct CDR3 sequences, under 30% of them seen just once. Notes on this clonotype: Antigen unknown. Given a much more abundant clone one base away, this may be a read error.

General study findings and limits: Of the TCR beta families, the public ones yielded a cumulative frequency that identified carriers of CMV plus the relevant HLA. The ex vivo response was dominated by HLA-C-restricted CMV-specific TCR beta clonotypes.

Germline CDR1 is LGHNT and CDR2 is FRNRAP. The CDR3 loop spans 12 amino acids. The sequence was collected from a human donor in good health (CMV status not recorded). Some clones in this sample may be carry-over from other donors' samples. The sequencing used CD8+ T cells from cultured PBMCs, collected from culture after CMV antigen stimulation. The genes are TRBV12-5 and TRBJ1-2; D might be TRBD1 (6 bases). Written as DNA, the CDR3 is TGTGCTAGTGGTTTGTCACCCGGGACAACCGCTTTC. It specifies CASGLSPGTTAF.